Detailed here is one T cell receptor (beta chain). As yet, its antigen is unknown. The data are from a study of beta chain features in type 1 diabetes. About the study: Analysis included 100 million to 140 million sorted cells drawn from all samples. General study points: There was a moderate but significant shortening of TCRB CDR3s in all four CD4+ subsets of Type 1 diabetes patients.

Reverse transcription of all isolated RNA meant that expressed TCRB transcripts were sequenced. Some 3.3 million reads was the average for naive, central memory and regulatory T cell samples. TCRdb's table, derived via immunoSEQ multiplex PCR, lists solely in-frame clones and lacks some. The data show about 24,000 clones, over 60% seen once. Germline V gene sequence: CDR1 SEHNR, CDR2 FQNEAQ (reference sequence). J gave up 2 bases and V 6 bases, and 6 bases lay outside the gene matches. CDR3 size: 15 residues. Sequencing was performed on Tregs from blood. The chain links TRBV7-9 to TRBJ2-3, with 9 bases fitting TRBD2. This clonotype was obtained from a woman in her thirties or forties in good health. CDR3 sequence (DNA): TGTGCCAGCAGACCCTGGACTAGCGCCACAGATACGCAGTATTTT. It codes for CASRPWTSATDTQYF.